The 14 T cell receptor beta chains reported below all come from one sample, sequenced in a study of a mutant IDH1 vaccine in newly diagnosed glioma. Time point noted: baseline, week 1 (first vaccination visit). Treatment here: pre-vaccination baseline after standard-of-care therapy. The protocol was immunoSEQ multiplex PCR, while the TCRdb copy is restricted to in-frame clones and leaves out a portion. In the table there are 85,000 to 100,000 clones, around 80% of which are singletons. The input for sequencing was PBMCs, taken from a glioma patient treated with radiotherapy, temozolomide or both. These receptors were taken from a middle-aged man with glioma.

This clone was counted between two and nine times. The DNA for the CDR3 is TGCGCCAGCAGCCAAGTGGAGGGCCGGACTGAAGCTTTCTTT. Translated: CASSQVEGRTEAFF. This chain joins TRBV4-1 and TRBJ1-1; no clear D gene. The ends were cut back, 1 base at V and 5 bases at J, with 11 bases in the middle. This CDR3 contains 14 residues. Germline V gene data show CDR1 as MGHRA and CDR2 as YSYEKL.

CDR3 region: CASSESFAGELFF. CDR3 bases: TGCGCCAGCAGTGAATCATTTGCGGGGGAGCTGTTTTTT. The chain combines TRBV10-1 with TRBJ2-2; no reliable D call. CDR3 length: 13 residues. CDR1 and CDR2 (germline): WNHNN, SYGVQD (reference sequence). V gave up 3 bases and J gave up 8 bases, with 10 bases separating them.

The rearrangement uses TRBV5-6 and TRBJ1-6; D is perhaps TRBD1 (5 bases). The V end was cut by 4 bases, the J end by 19 bases, with 21 bases between. The CDR3 loop spans 13 amino acids. Germline V lookup: CDR1 SGHDT, CDR2 YYEEEE. CDR3 amino acids: CASSAGDLPREHF. In nucleotides, the CDR3 is TGTGCCAGCAGCGCGGGGGATCTCCCAAGGGAACACTTT. Supplemented by reference TRBV5-6 and TRBJ1-6, the full variable domain reads DAGVTQSPTHLIKTRGQQVTLRCSPKSGHDTVSWYQQALGQGPQFIFQYYEEEERQRGNFPDRFSGHQFPNYSSELNVNALLLGDSALYLCASSAGDLPREHFGNGTRLTVT.

The chain joins TRBV5-4 to TRBJ2-3, with 9 bases aligning to TRBD2. In germline, CDR1 is SGHNT, CDR2 YYREEE (reference sequence). The CDR3 is made up of 14 amino acids. Trimming at V came to 4 bases and at J to 4 bases, leaving 4 bases not matched to a gene. The CDR3, as DNA: TGTGCCAGCAGCGGTAGCGGGGGTCCAGATACGCAGTATTTT. It is translated as CASSGSGGPDTQYF.

The chain carries TRBV29-1 and TRBJ2-3; TRBD1 matches at 8 bases. There are 13 residues in the CDR3. The germline V gene has CDR1 SQVTM and CDR2 ANQGSEA. The trim removed 5 bases at V and 6 bases at J, leaving 7 bases unmatched. DNA of the CDR3: TGCAGCGTTACTCAGGGGGCGGTTGATACGCAGTATTTT. Its protein is CSVTQGAVDTQYF.

CDR3 residues: CASRLGQGSTGELFF. As DNA, the CDR3 is TGTGCCAGCAGGTTGGGACAGGGAAGCACCGGGGAGCTGTTTTTT. The chain links TRBV7-6 to TRBJ2-2; 9 bases are a match to TRBD1. V trimming: 6 bases; J trimming: 4 bases; junction bases outside the gene matches: 6. The germline V gene has CDR1 SGHVS and CDR2 FNYEAQ. This CDR3 region has 15 residues. The complete variable domain, with remaining parts taken from reference TRBV7-6 and TRBJ2-2, reads GAGVSQSPRYKVTKRGQDVALRCDPISGHVSLYWYRQALGQGPEFLTYFNYEAQQDKSGLPNDRFSAERPEGSISTLTIQRTEQRDSAMYRCASRLGQGSTGELFFGEGSRLTVL.

This chain links TRBV9 with TRBJ2-1; 8 bases fit TRBD1. V shed 3 bases and J 10 bases; nucleotides not matched to a gene: 3. The CDR3 covers 12 residues. The V gene's germline CDR1 is SGDLS and CDR2 YYNGEE. CDR3 in amino acids: CASSARDREQFF. For the CDR3, the DNA is TGTGCCAGCAGCGCCCGGGACAGGGAGCAGTTCTTC.

The gene calls are TRBV6-5 and TRBJ2-3; 7 bases line up with TRBD1. The germline V gene has CDR1 MNHEY and CDR2 SVGAGI. Trimming removed 4 bases from V and 5 bases from J; junction bases left unmatched: 9. The CDR3 loop spans 15 amino acids. CDR3 sequence: CASSFSTGSGDTQYF. Here the CDR3 DNA reads TGTGCCAGCAGTTTCTCGACAGGGAGCGGAGATACGCAGTATTTT.

The V gene is TRBV5-1, the J gene TRBJ2-3; perhaps D is TRBD1 or TRBD2 (5 bases each). With 3 bases removed from V and 1 base from J, the gap between germline ends came to 12 bases. The CDR3 is made up of 15 amino acids. CDR1 and CDR2 (germline): SGHRS, YFSETQ. The CDR3 nucleotides are TGCGCCAGCAGCTGGAACCAGGGAGGCACAGATACGCAGTATTTT. Translation: CASSWNQGGTDTQYF.

The gene calls are TRBV5-6 and TRBJ1-2; 11 nucleotides agree with TRBD1. The CDR3 has 15 amino acids. J gave up 4 bases and V 4 bases, and 6 bases lay outside the gene matches. The germline gives CDR1 SGHDT, CDR2 YYEEEE. CDR3 DNA sequence: TGTGCCAGCAGCCACGGGACAGGGGGATCCTATGGCTACACCTTC. Its protein product is CASSHGTGGSYGYTF.

The chain carries TRBV2 and TRBJ2-5; D uncertain. CDR3 size: 13 residues. Germline V gene sequence: CDR1 SNHLY, CDR2 FYNNEI. V was trimmed by 4 bases and J by 2 bases, leaving 8 bases between them. The CDR3, as DNA: TGTGCCAGCAGTGGCCAGCGACAAGAGACCCAGTACTTC. Protein sequence: CASSGQRQETQYF.

The chain recombines TRBV5-4 with TRBJ2-1; 8 bases are a match to TRBD1. Unmatched junction bases numbered 10, after V lost 4 bases and J lost 16 bases. The germline gives CDR1 SGHNT, CDR2 YYREEE (reference sequence). CDR3 length equals 12 residues. The CDR3 bases are TGTGCCAGCAGCCTTCGGGGACAGGCGGATTTCTTC. Translation gives CASSLRGQADFF.

The V and J genes are TRBV5-1 and TRBJ2-3, with 15 bases aligning to TRBD2. Germline CDR1 reads SGHRS; CDR2 reads YFSETQ. J gave up 6 bases and V 3 bases, and 8 bases lay outside the gene matches. This CDR3 spans 17 amino acids. The CDR3 DNA reads TGCGCCAGCAGCTCCGCCGGGACTAGCGGGAGGATCGATACGCAGTATTTT. Translated, it gives CASSSAGTSGRIDTQYF. Based on the CDR3 plus reference TRBV5-1 and TRBJ2-3, the full variable domain is KAGVTQTPRYLIKTRGQQVTLSCSPISGHRSVSWYQQTPGQGLQFLFEYFSETQRNKGNFPGRFSGRQFSNSRSEMNVSTLELGDSALYLCASSSAGTSGRIDTQYFGPGTRLTVL.

The gene calls are TRBV4-1 and TRBJ2-5; 7 bases map to TRBD2. J lost 3 bases, V lost 1 base, and 11 bases had no gene match. This CDR3 spans 17 amino acids. Germline CDR1 reads MGHRA; CDR2 reads YSYEKL. The CDR3 loop reads CASSQAPPGAGKETQYF. The CDR3 nucleotides are TGCGCCAGCAGCCAAGCTCCCCCAGGAGCGGGGAAAGAGACCCAGTACTTC.